A selection of T cell receptor beta chains follows, all from one sample in a study of cytomegalovirus exposure and HLA in healthy donors. The protocol was immunoSEQ multiplex PCR, while the TCRdb copy is restricted to in-frame clones and leaves out a portion. The repertoire holds around 110,000 clones, with around 90% as singletons. Sequenced sample: PBMCs. These receptors originate from a woman aged 18-35 years in good health and CMV-seropositive. Both conserved end residues are trimmed from each CDR3.

TRBV27	TRBJ1-3	ASTPGGRFSGNTIY
TRBV10-3	TRBJ1-1	AISADRATEAF
TRBV28	TRBJ2-1	ASSTARAIERDEQF
TRBV29-1	TRBJ1-2	SVDLGSNYGYT
TRBV7-8	TRBJ1-5	ASSLGASNQPQH
TRBV29-1	TRBJ2-7	SVEDNSYEQY
TRBV2	TRBJ1-2	ASSRKGQGFNGYT
TRBV5-5	TRBJ1-4	ASSPRETNEKLF
TRBV5-8	TRBJ1-3	ASSWRTTGNTIY
TRBV6-1	TRBJ2-3	ASSVLAGGTDTQY
TRBV28	TRBJ2-5	ASSLRTGGQETQY
TRBV7-6	TRBJ2-1	ASSPITWGEGTYNEQF
TRBV7-8	TRBJ1-6	ASSLGQGGSPLH
TRBV7-9	TRBJ1-1	ASSPQAGRGPTF
TRBV28	TRBJ2-7	ASSLVRDINEQY
TRBV19	TRBJ1-2	ASSMAGGDGYT
TRBV5-1	TRBJ1-1	ASSLGLPELGNTEAF
TRBV19	TRBJ2-7	ASRSGANEQY
TRBV2	TRBJ1-2	ASSRGRQYGYT
TRBV6-6	TRBJ1-1	ASSYGAGVTEAF